One and the same sample provided the 23 T cell receptor beta chains below, sequenced in a study of shared clonotypes between healthy human individuals. The repertoire was sequenced with immunoSEQ multiplex PCR; TCRdb's copy has only in-frame clones and lacks some. The table records a few million clones, around nine tenths of them present only once. The sample was naive CD4+ T cells sorted from blood. Regarding subset: CD45RA+ positively selected. Receptor source: a man between 18 and 29 years old in good health.

The table lists this clone with a count of one. Other nucleotide sequences from this sample produce the same CDR3. The rearrangement links TRBV15 to TRBJ2-7, with TRBD1 matching over 8 bases. The CDR3 sequence is 15 residues long. J lost 0 bases, V lost 0 bases, and 1 base had no gene match. Per the germline V gene, CDR1 is LNHNV and CDR2 is YYDKDF (reference sequence). In nucleotides, the CDR3 is TGTGCCACCAGCAGAGACCAGGGGGCCTCCTACGAGCAGTACTTC. Protein: CATSRDQGASYEQYF.

The V call is TRBV11-2, the J call TRBJ2-7; D might be TRBD1 or TRBD2, each matching 6 bases. V lost 1 base, J lost 3 bases, and 16 bases lay in between. The CDR3 runs to 16 residues. The germline V gene has CDR1 SGHAT and CDR2 FQNNGV. This CDR3 is CASSLVAGTIFYEQYF. The DNA for the CDR3 is TGTGCCAGCAGCTTAGTCGCGGGGACAATCTTCTACGAGCAGTACTTC. The whole variable domain, filled in from reference TRBV11-2 and TRBJ2-7, reads EAGVAQSPRYKIIEKRQSVAFWCNPISGHATLYWYQQILGQGPKLLIQFQNNGVVDDSQLPKDRFSAERLKGVDSTLKIQPAKLEDSAVYLCASSLVAGTIFYEQYFGPGTRLTVT.

The CDR3 is CAISWQGAGSPLHF. The DNA for the CDR3 is TGTGCCATCAGTTGGCAGGGGGCCGGTTCACCCCTCCACTTT. The rearrangement uses TRBV10-3 and TRBJ1-6; TRBD1 matches 8 bases. The CDR3 extends over 14 amino acids. Unmatched junction bases numbered 6, after V lost 5 bases and J lost 9 bases. Germline V gene lookup returns CDR1 ENHRY and CDR2 SYGVKD.

The chain has TRBV7-2 and TRBJ2-1, with D perhaps matching TRBD2 (6 bases). This CDR3 comprises 17 residues. V was trimmed by 1 base and J by 9 bases, leaving 22 bases between them. Germline V gene data show CDR1 as SGHTA and CDR2 as FQGNSA. The DNA for the CDR3 is TGTGCCAGCAGCTTAGTAGCGTTGTGGGCGGGGTCGGGTGAGCAGTTCTTC. It encodes CASSLVALWAGSGEQFF. Supplemented by reference TRBV7-2 and TRBJ2-1, the full variable domain reads GAGVSQSPSNKVTEKGKDVELRCDPISGHTALYWYRQSLGQGLEFLIYFQGNSAPDKSGLPSDRFSAERTGGSVSTLTIQRTQQEDSAVYLCASSLVALWAGSGEQFFGPGTRLTVL.

The CDR3 DNA reads TGTGCCAGCACCCAGGGGGGAGAGCATTACAATGAGCAGTTCTTC. Protein product: CASTQGGEHYNEQFF. The genes are TRBV9 and TRBJ2-1, with D possibly being TRBD1 (7 bases). Deletions cut 6 bases from V and 4 bases from J, with 17 bases between. Germline V lookup: CDR1 SGDLS, CDR2 YYNGEE. This CDR3 is 15 amino acids long. Drawing the rest from reference TRBV9 and TRBJ2-1, the complete variable domain is DSGVTQTPKHLITATGQRVTLRCSPRSGDLSVYWYQQSLDQGLQFLIQYYNGEERAKGNILERFSAQQFPDLHSELNLSSLELGDSALYFCASTQGGEHYNEQFFGPGTRLTVL.

The chain is built from TRBV30 and TRBJ2-3, with D possibly TRBD2 on 7 matching bases. Trimming left V 4 bases short and J 6 bases short, with 11 bases between. Per germline, CDR1 GTSNPN and CDR2 SVGIG (reference sequence). CDR3 length equals 12 residues. Written as DNA, the CDR3 is TGTGCCTGGACGCGGGGGCTTGATACGCAGTATTTT. Protein product: CAWTRGLDTQYF.

This chain joins TRBV25-1 and TRBJ2-1; no clear D gene. This CDR3 has 12 residues. Germline V gene data show CDR1 as MGHDK and CDR2 as SYGVNS. V lost 4 bases to trimming and J lost 4 bases, with 5 bases between them. The CDR3 spells CASSGPYNEQFF. The DNA of the CDR3 is TGTGCCAGCAGTGGGCCTTACAATGAGCAGTTCTTC.

The rearrangement links TRBV6-6 to TRBJ2-2; D uncertain. Germline V CDR1 and CDR2: MNHNY, SVGAGI (reference sequence). There are 14 residues in the CDR3. V lost 5 bases, J lost 7 bases, and 14 bases lay in between. The CDR3 DNA reads TGTGCCAGCAGTAGGCCCGGCCTAGGCGGGGAGCTGTTTTTT. It codes for CASSRPGLGGELFF.

CDR3 sequence: CASRGRTLLEQYF. The CDR3 region has the DNA TGCGCCAGCAGAGGGAGGACCCTTCTCGAGCAGTACTTC. The V and J genes are TRBV5-1 and TRBJ2-7, with a weak D call TRBD2 (6 bases). The CDR3 extends over 13 amino acids. CDR1 and CDR2 from the germline V gene are SGHRS and YFSETQ. V gave up 5 bases and J gave up 6 bases, with 15 bases separating them.

The rearrangement links TRBV2 to TRBJ2-6; D call uncertain. From germline, CDR1 is SNHLY and CDR2 FYNNEI. The germline V and J ends were trimmed by 7 bases and 0 bases, with 10 bases remaining between them. The CDR3 covers 15 residues. The CDR3 spells CASTRMGSGANVLTF. The DNA for the CDR3 is TGTGCCAGCACCAGAATGGGCTCTGGGGCCAACGTCCTGACTTTC.

This chain joins TRBV25-1 and TRBJ1-4; tentative D call: TRBD1 (6 bases). Germline CDR1 and CDR2: MGHDK and SYGVNS. Trimming took off 4 bases at V and 7 bases at J, with 16 bases between the two ends. The CDR3 is 15 amino acids. The CDR3 DNA follows: TGTGCCAGCAGTGTGGATTGGGGGGCTCGTGAAAAACTGTTTTTT. It yields the protein CASSVDWGAREKLFF.

This rearrangement joins TRBV4-1 to TRBJ1-4; D gene uncertain. In germline, CDR1 is MGHRA, CDR2 YSYEKL. V was pared by 2 bases and J by 0 bases, with 10 bases between. CDR3 size: 16 residues. The CDR3 is CASSQRATATNEKLFF. For the CDR3, the DNA is TGCGCCAGCAGCCAAAGGGCCACAGCAACTAATGAAAAACTGTTTTTT.

This clone was seen a single time. The CDR3 is CASSESPRLAGGNYEQYF. CDR3 coding DNA: TGCGCCAGCAGTGAGTCGCCGCGGCTAGCGGGCGGAAACTACGAGCAGTACTTC. The chain combines TRBV10-1 with TRBJ2-7, with 8 bases lining up with TRBD2. CDR3 length: 18 amino acids. Trimming at V came to 0 bases and at J to 3 bases, leaving 13 bases not matched to a gene. In germline, CDR1 is WNHNN, CDR2 SYGVQD (reference sequence).

The chain joins TRBV10-1 to TRBJ1-6; tentative D call: TRBD1 (5 bases). The CDR3 extends over 13 amino acids. V was clipped by 0 bases and J by 16 bases, with 13 bases between them. CDR1 WNHNN and CDR2 SYGVQD come from the germline V gene (reference sequence). Here the CDR3 reads CASSESRERGLHF. Written as DNA, the CDR3 is TGCGCCAGCAGTGAGTCGAGGGAGCGGGGGCTCCACTTT.

The V and J genes are TRBV5-4 and TRBJ2-3; 9 bases line up with TRBD2. Germline values: CDR1 SGHNT, CDR2 YYREEE (reference sequence). Trimming removed 6 bases from V and 2 bases from J; junction bases left unmatched: 10. This CDR3 is built from 16 residues. The CDR3 bases are TGTGCCAGCACCCTAGGCACTAGCGGGCCCACAGATACGCAGTATTTT. The encoded protein is CASTLGTSGPTDTQYF.

Concerning this clone: Other DNA sequences in the sample encode the same CDR3. The V call is TRBV6-1, the J call TRBJ1-5; D possibly corresponds to TRBD1 (6 bases). Trimming stripped 3 bases from V and 4 bases from J, with 13 bases between. Germline V gene lookup returns CDR1 MNHNS and CDR2 SASEGT. The CDR3 is made up of 15 amino acids. In DNA, the CDR3 is TGTGCCAGCAGTGAGGGGGGGCGCGGGAATCAGCCCCAGCATTTT. Translation: CASSEGGRGNQPQHF.

For this clone: Other DNA sequences in the sample encode the same CDR3. The rearrangement links TRBV29-1 to TRBJ2-2; 8 bases match TRBD2. J was trimmed by 0 bases and V by 7 bases; bases with no gene match: 4. The CDR3 sequence is 14 residues long. The germline gives CDR1 SQVTM, CDR2 ANQGSEA. The CDR3 DNA sequence: TGCAGCGCCTTAGCGGGGACGAACACCGGGGAGCTGTTTTTT. Amino acids: CSALAGTNTGELFF.

The chain has TRBV30 and TRBJ1-5; D gene unclear. The CDR3 has 14 amino acids. Germline CDR1 reads GTSNPN; CDR2 reads SVGIG (reference sequence). Trimming pared 5 bases from V and 0 bases from J, leaving 11 bases between. DNA for the CDR3: TGTGCCTGGCAGCCATACAGTAGCAATCAGCCCCAGCATTTT. Translation gives CAWQPYSSNQPQHF. The full variable domain, in which reference TRBV30 and TRBJ1-5 provide the parts outside the CDR3, is SQTIHQWPATLVQPVGSPLSLECTVEGTSNPNLYWYRQAAGRGLQLLFYSVGIGQISSEVPQNLSASRPQDRQFILSSKKLLLSDSGFYLCAWQPYSSNQPQHFGDGTRLSIL.

The J gene is TRBJ1-1, the V gene TRBV7-8; D is possibly TRBD1 (6 bases). V was shortened by 6 bases and J by 4 bases, with 18 bases between the two germline ends. Germline CDR1 SGHVS, CDR2 FQNEAQ. The CDR3 runs 15 residues. As DNA, the CDR3 is TGTGCCAGCAGGGGAGGGGACACAAGAACCACTGAAGCTTTCTTT. It specifies CASRGGDTRTTEAFF.

The gene calls are TRBV15 and TRBJ2-5, with D perhaps matching TRBD2 (6 bases). Per germline, CDR1 LNHNV and CDR2 YYDKDF (reference sequence). CDR3 size: 14 residues. The germline V and J ends were trimmed by 6 bases and 3 bases, with 14 bases remaining between them. CDR3 nucleotide sequence: TGTGCCACCAGAGAGGGCGGGATAAAAGAGACCCAGTACTTC. It specifies CATREGGIKETQYF. Variable domain in full (rest from reference TRBV15 and TRBJ2-5): DAMVIQNPRYQVTQFGKPVTLSCSQTLNHNVMYWYQQKSSQAPKLLFHYYDKDFNNEADTPDNFQSRRPNTSFCFLDIRSPGLGDTAMYLCATREGGIKETQYFGPGTRLLVL.

This chain links TRBV6-1 with TRBJ2-5; TRBD2 agrees at 7 bases. The trim removed 6 bases at V and 2 bases at J, leaving 9 bases unmatched. CDR3 size: 15 residues. Per germline, CDR1 MNHNS and CDR2 SASEGT. CDR3 DNA sequence: TGTGCCAGCAGAGTGAAGGGACTATTACAAGAGACCCAGTACTTC. Its translation is CASRVKGLLQETQYF.

J is TRBJ2-6 and V is TRBV7-9, with D possibly matching TRBD1 (6 bases). V was clipped by 3 bases and J by 2 bases, with 8 bases between them. CDR1 SEHNR and CDR2 FQNEAQ come from the germline V gene (reference sequence). The CDR3 has 15 amino acids. The CDR3 region is CASSFQGPGANVLTF. The CDR3 nucleotides read TGTGCCAGCAGCTTCCAGGGGCCTGGGGCCAACGTCCTGACTTTC.

This clone was detected once. The rearrangement uses TRBV27 and TRBJ1-2; no firm D call. The CDR3 extends over 16 amino acids. Trimming shortened V by 8 bases and J by 11 bases, and 30 bases separated the two germline ends. Germline V gene sequence: CDR1 MNHEY, CDR2 SMNVEV (reference sequence). The CDR3 loop is CASSGIFSGLTARYTF. The CDR3 DNA reads as TGTGCCAGCTCCGGGATATTTTCGGGCCTTACAGCCCGGTACACCTTC.